The clone carrying this T cell receptor beta chain was observed a few times. The data originate from a study of shared clonotypes between healthy human individuals. CDR3 length: 14 amino acids. The V gene's germline CDR1 is MDHEN and CDR2 SYDVKM. V was trimmed by 6 bases and J by 2 bases, leaving 13 bases between them. Clones were read by immunoSEQ multiplex PCR, and TCRdb kept only the in-frame ones, dropping some. This table holds about 500,000 clones, 60% to 80% found once. The gene calls are TRBV28 and TRBJ1-2; D unresolved. Material: PBMCs. This receptor was obtained from a woman aged 40 to 50 in good health. Some clones in this sample may be carry-over from other donors' samples. In DNA form, the CDR3 reads TGTGCCAGCAGCCGCCCTTCGGAAAACTATGGCTACACCTTC. Its protein is CASSRPSENYGYTF.